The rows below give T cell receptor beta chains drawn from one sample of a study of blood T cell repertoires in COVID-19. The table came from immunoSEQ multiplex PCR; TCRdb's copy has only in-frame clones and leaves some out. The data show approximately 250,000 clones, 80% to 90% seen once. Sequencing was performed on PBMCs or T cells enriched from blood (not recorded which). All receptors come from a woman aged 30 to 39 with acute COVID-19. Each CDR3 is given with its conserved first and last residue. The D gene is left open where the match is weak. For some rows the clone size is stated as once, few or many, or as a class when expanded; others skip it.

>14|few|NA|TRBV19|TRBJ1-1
CATGGWGGNTEAFF
TGTGCCACCGGTGGTTGGGGGGGGAACACTGAAGCTTTCTTT
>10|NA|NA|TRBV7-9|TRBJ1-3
CPRAGNTIYF
TGCCCCCGGGCTGGAAACACCATATATTTT
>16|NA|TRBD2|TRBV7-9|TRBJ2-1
CASSLGASGSFYEQFF
TGTGCCAGCAGCTTAGGGGCTAGCGGGAGTTTCTATGAGCAGTTCTTC
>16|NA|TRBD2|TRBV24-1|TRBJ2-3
CATSDSRLAGTDTQYF
TGTGCCACCAGTGATTCTCGACTAGCGGGTACAGATACGCAGTATTTT
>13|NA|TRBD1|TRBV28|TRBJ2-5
CASGPGGRETQYF
TGTGCCAGCGGCCCAGGGGGAAGGGAGACCCAGTACTTC
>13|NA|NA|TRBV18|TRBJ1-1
CASSPGPTEAAFF
TGTGCCAGCTCACCAGGCCCCACCGAAGCGGCTTTCTTT
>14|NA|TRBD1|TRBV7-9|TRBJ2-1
CASMGQSSYNEQFF
TGTGCCAGCATGGGACAGAGCTCCTACAATGAGCAGTTCTTC
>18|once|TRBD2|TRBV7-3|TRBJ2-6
CASSPGLAGGPVANVLTF
TGTGCCAGCAGCCCTGGACTAGCGGGAGGGCCGGTGGCCAACGTCCTGACTTTC
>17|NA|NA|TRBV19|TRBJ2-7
CASSPQVAGIITYEQYF
TGTGCCAGTAGTCCCCAGGTGGCAGGGATCATAACCTACGAGCAGTACTTC
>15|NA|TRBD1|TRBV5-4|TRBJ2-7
CASSSRDSNSYEQYF
TGTGCCAGCAGCTCCCGGGACAGCAATTCCTACGAGCAGTACTTC
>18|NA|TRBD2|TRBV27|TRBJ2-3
CASSSPSWEREETDTQYF
TGTGCCAGCAGTTCCCCGAGTTGGGAGCGGGAGGAAACAGATACGCAGTATTTT
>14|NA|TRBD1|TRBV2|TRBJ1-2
CASSGQGAAYGYTF
TGTGCCAGCAGCGGACAGGGGGCGGCCTATGGCTACACCTTC
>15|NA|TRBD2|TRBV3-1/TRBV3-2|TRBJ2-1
CASSKDTSDYNEQFF
TGTGCCAGCAGCAAGGATACTAGCGACTACAATGAGCAGTTCTTC
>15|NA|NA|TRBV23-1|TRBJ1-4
CASSPRGKEDEKLFF
TGCGCCAGCAGTCCCCGAGGAAAGGAGGATGAAAAACTGTTTTTT
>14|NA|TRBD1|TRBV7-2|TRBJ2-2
CASAPGGRTGELFF
TGTGCCAGCGCCCCAGGGGGACGGACCGGGGAGCTGTTTTTT
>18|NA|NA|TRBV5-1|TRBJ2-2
CASSLYREWDLFPGELFF
TGCGCCAGCAGCTTGTATCGGGAGTGGGACCTATTTCCCGGGGAGCTGTTTTTT
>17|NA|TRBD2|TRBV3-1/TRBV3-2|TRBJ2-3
CASGTRGASGRTDTQYF
TGTGCCAGCGGGACACGAGGGGCTAGCGGGAGAACAGATACGCAGTATTTT
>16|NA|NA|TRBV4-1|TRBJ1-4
CASSQDVRAGSEKLFF
TGCGCCAGCAGCCAAGATGTACGGGCGGGGAGTGAAAAACTGTTTTTT
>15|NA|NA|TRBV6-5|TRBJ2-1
CASSRVEGPYNEQFF
TGTGCCAGCAGCCGGGTAGAGGGTCCCTACAATGAGCAGTTCTTC
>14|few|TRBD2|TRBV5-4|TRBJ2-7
CASRGAGETYEQYF
TGTGCCAGCCGAGGGGCGGGGGAAACCTACGAGCAGTACTTC
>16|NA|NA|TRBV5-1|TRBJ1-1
CASSPGPGDMNTEAFF
TGCGCCAGCAGCCCTGGTCCAGGGGATATGAACACTGAAGCTTTCTTT
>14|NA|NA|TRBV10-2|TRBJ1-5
CASSEPRVNQPQHF
TGCGCCAGCAGTGAGCCCAGGGTTAATCAGCCCCAGCATTTT
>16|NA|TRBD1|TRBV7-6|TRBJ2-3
CASSLFGTGNSDTQYF
TGTGCCAGCAGCTTATTTGGGACAGGGAATTCGGATACGCAGTATTTT
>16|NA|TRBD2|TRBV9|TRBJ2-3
CASSVGTSDSTDTQYF
TGTGCCAGCAGCGTAGGAACTAGCGATAGCACAGATACGCAGTATTTT
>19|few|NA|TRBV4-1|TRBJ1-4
CASSQGPRTTRGTNEKLFF
TGCGCCAGCAGCCAAGGCCCCCGGACAACCCGCGGCACTAATGAAAAACTGTTTTTT
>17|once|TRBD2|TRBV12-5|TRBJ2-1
CASGLREGRRSYNEQFF
TGTGCTAGTGGTTTGCGGGAGGGCCGCCGCTCCTACAATGAGCAGTTCTTC
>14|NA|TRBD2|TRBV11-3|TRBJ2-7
CASSLEAGVDEQYF
TGTGCCAGCAGCTTAGAGGCGGGAGTAGACGAGCAGTACTTC
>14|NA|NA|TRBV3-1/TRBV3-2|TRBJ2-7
CASSRAGDSYEQYF
TGTGCCAGCAGCCGGGCAGGGGACTCCTACGAGCAGTACTTC
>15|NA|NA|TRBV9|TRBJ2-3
CASSVGGAGTYPQYF
TGTGCCAGCAGCGTAGGCGGGGCGGGAACCTATCCGCAGTATTTT
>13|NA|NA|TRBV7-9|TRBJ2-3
CASSASGTDTQYF
TGTGCCAGCAGCGCATCAGGGACAGATACGCAGTATTTT
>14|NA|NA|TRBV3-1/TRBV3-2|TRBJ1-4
CASSQEGGVEKLFF
TGTGCCAGCAGCCAAGAAGGGGGTGTCGAAAAACTGTTTTTT
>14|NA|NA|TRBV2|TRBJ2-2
CAREGGLGTGELFF
TGTGCCCGCGAGGGGGGGTTGGGCACCGGGGAGCTGTTTTTT
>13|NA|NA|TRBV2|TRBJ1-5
CASRPGGEIAQHF
TGTGCCAGCAGACCTGGGGGGGAAATTGCCCAGCATTTT
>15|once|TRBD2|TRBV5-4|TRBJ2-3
CASRVAGASTDTQYF
TGTGCCAGCAGAGTAGCGGGTGCTAGCACAGATACGCAGTATTTT
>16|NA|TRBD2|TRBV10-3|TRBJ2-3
CAISGPTSGPTDTQYF
TGTGCCATCAGTGGCCCCACTAGCGGGCCCACAGATACGCAGTATTTT
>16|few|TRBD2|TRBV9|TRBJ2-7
CASSVGLAGVTYEQYF
TGTGCCAGCAGCGTAGGACTAGCGGGAGTCACCTACGAGCAGTACTTC
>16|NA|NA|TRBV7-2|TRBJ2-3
CASSLRGGDSTDTQYF
TGTGCCAGCAGCTTACGCGGCGGGGATAGCACAGATACGCAGTATTTT
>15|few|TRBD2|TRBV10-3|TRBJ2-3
CAISPGTSGTDTQYF
TGTGCCATCAGTCCCGGGACTAGCGGGACAGATACGCAGTATTTT
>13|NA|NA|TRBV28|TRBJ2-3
CASLSGSTDTQYF
TGTGCCAGCCTAAGCGGTAGCACAGATACGCAGTATTTT
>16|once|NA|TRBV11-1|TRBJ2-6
CASTSGGGSGANVLTF
TGTGCCAGCACATCGGGGGGCGGCTCTGGGGCCAACGTCCTGACTTTC
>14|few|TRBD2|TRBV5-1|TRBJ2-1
CASSSAGGYNEQFF
TGCGCCAGCAGCTCCGCGGGAGGTTACAATGAGCAGTTCTTC
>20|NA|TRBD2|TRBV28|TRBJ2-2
CASSLYWNREGIANTGELFF
TGTGCCAGCAGTTTATACTGGAACCGGGAGGGAATTGCGAACACCGGGGAGCTGTTTTTT
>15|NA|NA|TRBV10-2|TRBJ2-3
CASSEVGAGPIGVYF
TGCGCCAGCAGTGAGGTCGGAGCGGGTCCGATTGGGGTGTATTTT
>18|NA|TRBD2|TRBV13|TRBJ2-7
CASSPQVSGTFSSYEQYF
TGTGCCAGCAGCCCCCAGGTTAGCGGGACCTTCAGCTCCTACGAGCAGTACTTC
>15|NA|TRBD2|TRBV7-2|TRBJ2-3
CASSFGGRITDTQYF
TGTGCCAGCAGCTTCGGCGGGAGGATTACAGATACGCAGTATTTT
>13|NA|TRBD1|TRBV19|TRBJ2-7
CASSDGQGNEQYF
TGTGCCAGTAGTGACGGACAGGGGAACGAGCAGTACTTC
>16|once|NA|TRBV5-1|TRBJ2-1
CASSLELAGSYNEQFF
TGCGCCAGCAGCTTGGAGCTGGCAGGCTCCTACAATGAGCAGTTCTTC
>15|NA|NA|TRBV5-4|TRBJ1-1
CASSFYMSGATEAFF
TGTGCCAGCAGCTTTTATATGAGTGGGGCCACTGAAGCTTTCTTT
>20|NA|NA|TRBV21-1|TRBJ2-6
CASSKGRDGTAFSGANVLTF
TGTGCCAGCAGCAAAGGAAGGGACGGGACAGCTTTTTCTGGGGCCAACGTCCTGACTTTC
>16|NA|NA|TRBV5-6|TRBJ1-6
CASSVQGSSYNSPLHF
TGTGCCAGCAGCGTACAGGGAAGCTCCTATAATTCACCCCTCCACTTT
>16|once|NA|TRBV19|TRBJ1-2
CASSIEAGSINYGYTF
TGTGCCAGTAGTATAGAGGCGGGGAGTATTAACTATGGCTACACCTTC
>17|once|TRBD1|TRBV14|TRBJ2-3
CASSHRDRPAVPDTQYF
TGTGCCAGCAGCCATCGGGACAGGCCGGCCGTCCCAGATACGCAGTATTTT
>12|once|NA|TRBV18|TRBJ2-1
CASSPEGDEQFF
TGTGCCAGCTCACCCGAAGGGGATGAGCAGTTCTTC
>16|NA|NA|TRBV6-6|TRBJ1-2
CASSPSHRKRDYGYTF
TGTGCCAGCAGCCCCTCCCACAGGAAACGAGACTATGGCTACACCTTC
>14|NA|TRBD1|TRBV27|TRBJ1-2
CASRPAGTVYGYTF
TGTGCCAGCAGGCCTGCCGGGACAGTGTATGGCTACACCTTC
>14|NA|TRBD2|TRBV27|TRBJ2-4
CASSPGTSGDIQYF
TGTGCCAGCAGTCCGGGGACTAGCGGGGACATTCAGTACTTC
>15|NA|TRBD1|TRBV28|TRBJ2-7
CASSPAGQGSYEQYF
TGTGCCAGCAGTCCCGCGGGACAGGGGTCCTACGAGCAGTACTTC
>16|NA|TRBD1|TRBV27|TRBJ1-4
CASSTRQGGGNEKLFF
TGTGCCAGCAGTACGAGACAGGGGGGAGGAAATGAAAAACTGTTTTTT
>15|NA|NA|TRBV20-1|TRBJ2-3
CSASGWADSTDTQYF
TGCAGTGCTAGTGGTTGGGCCGACAGCACAGATACGCAGTATTTT